These T cell receptor beta chains were read from a single sample in a study of blood T cell repertoires in COVID-19. Some clones are missing from TCRdb's copy, which holds only in-frame ones; the method was immunoSEQ multiplex PCR. Counted here are over 100,000 clones, about 78% occurring once; the ten biggest clones make up about 4.1%. The material sequenced was peripheral blood. These receptors were taken from a human donor in a cohort sampled during active or convalescent COVID-19. The CDR3 runs from the conserved cysteine through the conserved F or W. The D gene is left open where the match is weak. The size of a clone is reported for some rows only, either as once, few or many, or as a class for expanded clones.

CDR3 protein	CDR3 DNA	clone size	V gene	D gene	J gene
CATSRALAGGTETQYF	TGTGCCACCAGCAGGGCTCTAGCGGGAGGTACAGAGACCCAGTACTTC	few	TRBV15	TRBD2	TRBJ2-5
CASSLGGSNYGYTF	TGTGCCAGCAGTCTGGGGGGTTCTAACTATGGCTACACCTTC	-	TRBV6-5	-	TRBJ1-2
CASSISGQGLGWSYNEQFF	TGTGCCAGTAGTATTTCGGGACAGGGACTTGGCTGGTCCTACAATGAGCAGTTCTTC	-	TRBV19	TRBD1	TRBJ2-1
CASSLEQGGGYTF	TGTGCCAGCAGCTTAGAACAGGGTGGTGGCTACACCTTC	-	TRBV13	-	TRBJ1-2
CASSIFRGPNQPQHF	TGTGCCAGTAGTATTTTCAGGGGCCCAAATCAGCCCCAGCATTTT	-	TRBV19	-	TRBJ1-5
CASSPGLVFF	TGTGCCAGCTCACCGGGACTGGTGTTCTTC	-	TRBV18	-	TRBJ2-1
CASSRRGDTQYF	TGTGCCAGCAGCCGTAGGGGTGATACGCAGTATTTT	-	TRBV6-5	-	TRBJ2-3
CASSSTRTSYHGELFF	TGTGCCAGCAGCTCCACCAGGACTAGCTATCACGGGGAGCTGTTTTTT	-	TRBV7-3	TRBD2	TRBJ2-2
CASSDGVGVGGPRLFGNQPQHF	TGTGCCAGCAGTGACGGTGTAGGGGTCGGGGGGCCCCGGTTATTTGGCAATCAGCCCCAGCATTTT	-	TRBV6-4	-	TRBJ1-5
CASSYSFWQGKNEQFF	TGTGCCAGCAGTTACTCCTTCTGGCAGGGTAAGAATGAGCAGTTCTTC	once	TRBV6-2/TRBV6-3	-	TRBJ2-1
CASSQVFVGGPGELFF	TGCGCCAGCAGCCAAGTTTTCGTAGGGGGCCCCGGGGAGCTGTTTTTT	-	TRBV4-1	TRBD1	TRBJ2-2
CASRQAPSTDTQYF	TGTGCCAGTAGACAAGCCCCTAGCACAGATACGCAGTATTTT	-	TRBV11-2	-	TRBJ2-3
CASSETSGSIGELFF	TGTGCCAGCAGCGAGACTAGCGGGAGTATAGGGGAGCTGTTTTTT	once	TRBV5-4	TRBD2	TRBJ2-2
CSALTGGNNSPLHF	TGCAGCGCCCTAACAGGGGGGAATAATTCACCCCTCCACTTT	-	TRBV29-1	TRBD1	TRBJ1-6
CATSDPTGSGANVLTF	TGTGCCACCAGTGATCCAACAGGGTCCGGGGCCAACGTCCTGACTTTC	once	TRBV24-1	-	TRBJ2-6
CASSLQGRDSPLHF	TGTGCCAGCAGCCTACAGGGGCGGGATTCACCCCTCCACTTT	-	TRBV6-6	TRBD1	TRBJ1-6
CASSRRDTPGQETQYF	TGTGCCAGCAGCCGTAGGGACACCCCGGGCCAAGAGACCCAGTACTTC	-	TRBV9	-	TRBJ2-5
CASSSGDRVGGYTF	TGTGCCAGCAGTTCCGGGGACAGGGTGGGAGGCTACACCTTC	-	TRBV28	TRBD1	TRBJ1-2
CASFPGQGNEQYF	TGTGCCAGCTTCCCGGGACAGGGGAACGAGCAGTACTTC	-	TRBV18	TRBD1	TRBJ2-7
CASSQDSGANVLTF	TGTGCCAGTAGTCAGGATTCTGGGGCCAACGTCCTGACTTTC	-	TRBV19	-	TRBJ2-6
CASRTARGDHEQYF	TGCGCCAGCAGGACTGCCAGGGGTGACCACGAGCAGTACTTC	few	TRBV5-1	-	TRBJ2-7
CASSLPFRSSYEQYF	TGTGCCAGCAGCTTGCCATTTCGGAGCTCCTACGAGCAGTACTTC	-	TRBV5-6	-	TRBJ2-7
CASAGGGWRDEQYF	TGTGCCAGCGCTGGGGGGGGTTGGCGGGACGAGCAGTACTTC	few	TRBV3-1/TRBV3-2	TRBD2	TRBJ2-7
CASRVGTGAPSPYGYTF	TGTGCCAGCAGAGTCGGGACAGGGGCTCCTTCACCCTATGGCTACACCTTC	few	TRBV5-6	TRBD1	TRBJ1-2